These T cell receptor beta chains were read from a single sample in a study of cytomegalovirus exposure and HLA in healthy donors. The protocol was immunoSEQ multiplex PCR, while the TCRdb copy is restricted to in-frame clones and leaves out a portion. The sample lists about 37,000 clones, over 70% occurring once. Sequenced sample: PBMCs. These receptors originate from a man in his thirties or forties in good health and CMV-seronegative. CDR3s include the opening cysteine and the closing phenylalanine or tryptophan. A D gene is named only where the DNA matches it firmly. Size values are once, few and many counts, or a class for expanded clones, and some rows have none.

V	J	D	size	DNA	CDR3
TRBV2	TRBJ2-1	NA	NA	TGTGCCAGCAGTGGTTGGACTGCTTACAATGAGCAGTTCTTC	CASSGWTAYNEQFF
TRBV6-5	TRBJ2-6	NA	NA	TGTGCCAGCAGTTCAATTACAGGGTCTGGGGCCAACGTCCTGACTTTC	CASSSITGSGANVLTF
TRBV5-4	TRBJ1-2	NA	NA	TGTGCCAGCATGTCGGGTGGTTCAGCGGAAGGCTACACCTTC	CASMSGGSAEGYTF
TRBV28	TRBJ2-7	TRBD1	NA	TGTGCCAGCAGTTCGACAGGGGGCGGCTGCGAGCAGTACTTC	CASSSTGGGCEQYF
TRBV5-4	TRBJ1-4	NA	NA	TGTGCCAGCAGCGAAGGGGGAGCCACTAATGAAAAACTGTTTTTT	CASSEGGATNEKLFF
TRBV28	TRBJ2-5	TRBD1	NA	TGTGCCAGCAGGAAACAGACAGGGACCCCAGAGACCCAGTACTTC	CASRKQTGTPETQYF
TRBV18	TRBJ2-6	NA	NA	TGTGCCAGCTCATCGAAAGGGGGGGCGTCCGGGGCCAACGTCCTGACTTTC	CASSSKGGASGANVLTF
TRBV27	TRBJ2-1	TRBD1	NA	TGTGCCAGCAGGGCTGGCGGGACAGGGCGCTACAATGAGCAGTTCTTC	CASRAGGTGRYNEQFF
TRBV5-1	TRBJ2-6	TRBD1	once	TGCGCCAGCAGCCGCTTGGGACAGGGGAATTCTGGGGCCAACGTCCTGACTTTC	CASSRLGQGNSGANVLTF
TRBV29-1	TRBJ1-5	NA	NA	TGCAGCGTTGATCAGGGGAGCAATCAGCCCCAGCATTTT	CSVDQGSNQPQHF
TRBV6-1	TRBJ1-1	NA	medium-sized	TGTGCCAGCAGTCCTGGACAAGTGAACACTGAAGCTTTCTTT	CASSPGQVNTEAFF
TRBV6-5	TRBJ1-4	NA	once	TGTGCCAGCAGTTGGGGGGGAGGGCTCGCTAATGAAAAACTGTTTTTT	CASSWGGGLANEKLFF
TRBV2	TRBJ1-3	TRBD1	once	TGTGCCAGCAGTGAAGTCCCAACGGGACAGGGGTACCGAAACACCATATATTTT	CASSEVPTGQGYRNTIYF
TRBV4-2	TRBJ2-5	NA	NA	TGTGCCAGCAGCCAAGAGGGCAGACAAGAGACCCAGTACTTC	CASSQEGRQETQYF